The rows below give T cell receptor beta chains drawn from one sample of a study of patients and donors after allogeneic stem cell transplantation. One entry per CDR3 protein, called by TCRdb with MiXCR from the RT-PCR reads. The table has 15,000 to 20,000 distinct CDR3 sequences, 4.5% to 6% seen once; the top ten hold about 40%. Sequenced material: blood, either unsorted or a sorted T cell fraction (not recorded which). The receptors originated from a human donor who was either an allogeneic HSCT recipient or a stem cell or donor lymphocyte infusion donor (not recorded which). It is not recorded whose cells these are; they may come from a transplant donor. The CDR3 runs from the conserved cysteine through the conserved F or W. Fields, in order: V gene, J gene, CDR3 protein.

>TRBV7-9|TRBJ1-1
CASSFPGGSYTEAFF
>TRBV25-1|TRBJ1-1
CASSGGIATEAFF
>TRBV20-1|TRBJ1-1
CSARDPGQGEDTEAFF
>TRBV11-2|TRBJ2-7
CASSPDPSSYEQYF
>TRBV28|TRBJ2-5
CASSLNGEETQYF
>TRBV9|TRBJ2-7
CASSVAGSTYEQYF
>TRBV10-3|TRBJ2-5
CAISESWGETQYF
>TRBV28|TRBJ1-6
CASSPIRIGGPPLHF
>TRBV9|TRBJ2-5
CASSAHQGAGTQYF
>TRBV7-9|TRBJ2-7
CASSSRGAGQYF
>TRBV10-3|TRBJ2-7
CAISDGLGEQYF
>TRBV20-1|TRBJ2-3
CSARSGRACTDTQYF
>TRBV24-1|TRBJ2-5
CATSDPHTRETQYF
>TRBV4-3|TRBJ2-1
CASSQGTSGGPYNEQFF
>TRBV29-1|TRBJ2-3
CSSTGPPVRGTQYF
>TRBV6-1|TRBJ1-2
CASSLQGGGAGYTF
>TRBV7-9|TRBJ1-2
CASSLTTANYGYTF
>TRBV15|TRBJ1-2
CATSRQGDPNYGYTF
>TRBV2|TRBJ2-1
CASSEITSYNEQFF
>TRBV29-1|TRBJ2-4
CSVTRAWRRGIKNIQYF
>TRBV7-9|TRBJ2-1
CASSSSGREDEQFF
>TRBV9|TRBJ2-5
CASSVDGGREETQYF
>TRBV7-9|TRBJ2-2
CASSLYGLGVTGELFF
>TRBV7-9|TRBJ1-4
CASSLVNIDEKLFF
>TRBV7-9|TRBJ1-2
CASSLGGARANYGYTF
>TRBV5-4|TRBJ2-2
CASSLALGMNTGELFF
>TRBV7-9|TRBJ2-3
CATLDRVTDTQYF
>TRBV6-5|TRBJ1-4
CASSYSSWASGGEKLFF
>TRBV5-1|TRBJ2-1
CASSLVTGRRYNEQFF
>TRBV7-9|TRBJ1-1
CASSPWDTEAFF
>TRBV10-2|TRBJ2-3
CASIRDRGFSDTQYF
>TRBV18|TRBJ2-7
CASSPRTGVEEQYF
>TRBV27|TRBJ1-6
CASRGQGDSPLHF
>TRBV29-1|TRBJ2-3
CSINGLAGRTDTQYF
>TRBV19|TRBJ1-3
CASSASSGNTIYF
>TRBV18|TRBJ1-1
CASSPLTTLNTEAFF
>TRBV5-1|TRBJ2-2
CASDPFAGATNTGELFF
>TRBV7-9|TRBJ2-7
CASSLLGGFYEQYF
>TRBV10-1|TRBJ1-5
CASSDGQGGNQPQHF
>TRBV6-1|TRBJ1-1
CASSSYRAFF
>TRBV5-1|TRBJ2-5
CASSFLAQETQYF
>TRBV21-1|TRBJ1-2
CASTVGESTGGNYGYTF
>TRBV6-1|TRBJ1-1
CASSYDGTARPNTEAFF
>TRBV12-3/TRBV12-4|TRBJ2-7
CASSSTMESYEQYF
>TRBV6-6|TRBJ1-6
CASSSGSDSPLHF